A single sample is the source of the 4 T cell receptor beta chains below, sequenced in a study of cytomegalovirus exposure and HLA in healthy donors. In the PCR, 60 Vbeta and 13 Jbeta primers were used. Assay used: immunoSEQ multiplex PCR; TCRdb lists only in-frame clones, some missing. The repertoire has around 120,000 clones, 70% to 80% of them found once; the top ten carry roughly 3.1%. Material for sequencing was PBMCs. These receptors were collected from a man aged 25-40 years in good health and CMV-seronegative.

This chain connects TRBV7-8 to TRBJ1-2, with 7 bases that match TRBD1. V lost 5 bases and J lost 0; bases outside the gene matches: 6. The CDR3 covers 15 residues. Germline V gene data show CDR1 as SGHVS and CDR2 as FQNEAQ. CDR3 loop: CASSLGTDANYGYTF. As DNA, the CDR3 is TGTGCCAGCAGCCTCGGGACAGATGCTAACTATGGCTACACCTTC.

This chain uses TRBV5-6 with TRBJ1-6; 7 bases are a match to TRBD1. CDR1 is SGHDT and CDR2 is YYEEEE in the germline V gene. This CDR3 spans 15 amino acids. V trimming: 1 base; J trimming: 7 bases; junction bases outside the gene matches: 5. The CDR3 DNA follows: TGTGCCAGCAGCTTGAGGGGGCCGGGGAATTCACCCCTCCACTTT. It translates to CASSLRGPGNSPLHF.

The rearrangement joins TRBV7-8 to TRBJ2-2; 8 positions agree with TRBD1. Germline loops: CDR1 SGHVS, CDR2 FQNEAQ. V lost 5 bases, J lost 0 bases, and 8 bases stayed unmatched. The CDR3 consists of 17 residues. This CDR3 is CASSPLSGGANTGELFF. DNA for the CDR3: TGTGCCAGCAGCCCTCTCTCAGGGGGCGCGAACACCGGGGAGCTGTTTTTT.

The J gene is TRBJ2-1, the V gene TRBV25-1; 12 bases line up with TRBD1. The CDR3 has 14 amino acids. CDR1 MGHDK and CDR2 SYGVNS come from the germline V gene. J was trimmed by 8 bases and V by 8 bases; bases with no gene match: 7. The CDR3 bases are TGTGCCAGCCGTGGGACAGGGGGCTCATATGAGCAGTTCTTC. It encodes CASRGTGGSYEQFF.